The 10 T cell receptor beta chains presented below share a single source sample, sequenced in a study of beta chain features in type 1 diabetes. General study points: The study found moderately but significantly shorter TCRB CDR3s in all four CD4+ subsets of Type 1 diabetes patients.

Antigen specificity for these receptors is unknown. The authors reverse transcribed all of the isolated RNA, so sequencing captured expressed TCRB transcripts. The protocol was immunoSEQ multiplex PCR, while the TCRdb copy is restricted to in-frame clones and leaves out a portion. The profile covers some 350,000 clones, with approximately 13% appearing a single time and about 0.016% taken by the ten largest. The sample comprised naive CD4+ T cells from blood. Every receptor here comes from a woman under 30 with type 1 diabetes.

This clone was detected only a few times. This chain connects TRBV30 to TRBJ1-2, with 7 bases matching TRBD1. CDR3 length equals 13 residues. From germline, CDR1 is GTSNPN and CDR2 SVGIG (reference sequence). V was clipped by 5 bases and J by 8 bases; unmatched bases: 11. The chain's CDR3 is CAWDQGGSRGYTF. In DNA, the CDR3 is TGTGCCTGGGACCAGGGGGGTTCTCGAGGCTACACCTTC. Using reference TRBV30 and TRBJ1-2 for the parts outside the CDR3, the full variable domain is SQTIHQWPATLVQPVGSPLSLECTVEGTSNPNLYWYRQAAGRGLQLLFYSVGIGQISSEVPQNLSASRPQDRQFILSSKKLLLSDSGFYLCAWDQGGSRGYTFGSGTRLTVV.

This chain links TRBV11-2 with TRBJ1-1, with TRBD1 matching 8 bases. CDR3 size: 15 residues. Looked up from germline, CDR1 is SGHAT and CDR2 is FQNNGV. V lost 5 bases and J lost 1; bases outside the gene matches: 6. This chain's CDR3 is CASSNDRGGNTEAFF. The CDR3 nucleotides are TGTGCCAGCAGCAACGACAGGGGTGGGAACACTGAAGCTTTCTTT.

This clone was found a few times. The chain couples TRBV6-5 to TRBJ1-2; 7 nucleotides line up with TRBD1. Germline V CDR1 and CDR2: MNHEY, SVGAGI. This CDR3 region has 13 residues. J lost 7 bases, V lost 6 bases, and 8 bases had no gene match. CDR3 sequence: CASRNRGSGGYTF. The CDR3 coding sequence is TGTGCCAGCAGGAACAGGGGTTCGGGTGGCTACACCTTC.

A remark on this clone: Other nucleotide sequences in the sample specify the same CDR3. The rearrangement uses TRBV18 and TRBJ1-1; D call uncertain. The CDR3 loop spans 12 amino acids. V dropped 6 bases and J dropped 0 bases, with 5 bases sitting between them. The germline V gene encodes CDR1 KGHSH and CDR2 LQKENI. The CDR3 loop reads CASSRVNTEAFF. In DNA, the CDR3 is TGTGCCAGCTCTCGGGTGAACACTGAAGCTTTCTTT.

This chain uses TRBV6-6 with TRBJ1-4; 8 positions agree with TRBD1. With V trimmed by 2 bases and J by 6 bases, 5 bases remained unmatched. Per the germline V gene, CDR1 is MNHNY and CDR2 is SVGAGI (reference sequence). This CDR3 comprises 15 residues. CDR3 coding DNA: TGTGCCAGCAGTTACCACTCGACAGGGGATGAAAAACTGTTTTTT. The encoded protein is CASSYHSTGDEKLFF.

The chain is built from TRBV7-2 and TRBJ2-1, with 7 bases matching TRBD1. In germline, CDR1 is SGHTA, CDR2 FQGNSA. This CDR3 contains 17 residues. V was pared by 5 bases and J by 0 bases, with 10 bases of the junction left unmatched. In nucleotides, the CDR3 is TGTGCCAGCAGCACCCCGAAGGGACAGAGCTCCTACAATGAGCAGTTCTTC. This encodes CASSTPKGQSSYNEQFF.

This clone appeared a few times. V and J are TRBV20-1 and TRBJ2-5; 8 positions agree with TRBD2. J lost 5 bases, V lost 8 bases, and 4 bases had no gene match. The CDR3 extends over 11 amino acids. Germline V gene data show CDR1 as DFQATT and CDR2 as SNEGSKA (reference sequence). CDR3 amino acids: CSSGSGETQYF. DNA for the CDR3: TGCAGTAGCGGGAGTGGGGAGACCCAGTACTTC.

This clone showed up just a few times. The V and J genes are TRBV19 and TRBJ2-5, with D perhaps TRBD1 (6 bases). This CDR3 comprises 13 residues. V dropped 9 bases and J dropped 1 base, with 12 bases sitting between them. Germline CDR1 is LNHDA and CDR2 is SQIVND (reference sequence). The CDR3 reads CASPSDSQETQYF. The CDR3 DNA sequence: TGTGCCAGCCCTTCGGACAGCCAAGAGACCCAGTACTTC.

The rearrangement uses TRBV5-1 and TRBJ2-2, with D maybe TRBD2 (5 bases). CDR3 size: 16 residues. Germline loops: CDR1 SGHRS, CDR2 YFSETQ. V was pared by 0 bases and J by 0 bases, with 9 bases between. CDR3 DNA sequence: TGCGCCAGCAGCTTGGGAGGGCACACGAACACCGGGGAGCTGTTTTTT. Translated, it gives CASSLGGHTNTGELFF.

J is TRBJ2-5 and V is TRBV4-3; possible D gene TRBD2, 6 bases. Between the trimmed V and J ends, which lost 5 bases and 5 bases, there was a span of 24 bases. This CDR3 has 17 amino acids. Germline V lookup: CDR1 LGHNA, CDR2 YSLEER. The CDR3 spells CASSKKGLARGKETQYF. CDR3 coding DNA: TGCGCCAGCAGCAAGAAGGGGCTAGCGAGAGGGAAGGAGACCCAGTACTTC.